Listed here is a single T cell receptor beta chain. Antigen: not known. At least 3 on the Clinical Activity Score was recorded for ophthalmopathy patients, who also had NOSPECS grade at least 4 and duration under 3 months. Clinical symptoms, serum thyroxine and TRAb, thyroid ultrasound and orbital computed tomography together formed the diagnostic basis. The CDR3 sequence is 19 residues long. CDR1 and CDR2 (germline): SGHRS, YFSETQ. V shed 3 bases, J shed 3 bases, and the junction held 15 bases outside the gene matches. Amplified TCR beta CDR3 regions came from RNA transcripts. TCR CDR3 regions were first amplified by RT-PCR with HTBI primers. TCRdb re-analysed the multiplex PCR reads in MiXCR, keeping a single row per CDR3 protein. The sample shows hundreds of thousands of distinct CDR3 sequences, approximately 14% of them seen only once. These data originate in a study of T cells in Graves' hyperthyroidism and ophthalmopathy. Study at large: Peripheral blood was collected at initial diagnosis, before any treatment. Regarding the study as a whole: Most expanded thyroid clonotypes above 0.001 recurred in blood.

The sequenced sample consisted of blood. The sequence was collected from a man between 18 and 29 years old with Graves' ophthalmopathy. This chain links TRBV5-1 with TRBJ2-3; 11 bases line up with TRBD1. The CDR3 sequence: CASSSSPGQGVARTDTQYF. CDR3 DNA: TGCGCCAGCAGCTCCAGCCCGGGACAGGGGGTAGCGAGAACAGATACGCAGTATTTT.